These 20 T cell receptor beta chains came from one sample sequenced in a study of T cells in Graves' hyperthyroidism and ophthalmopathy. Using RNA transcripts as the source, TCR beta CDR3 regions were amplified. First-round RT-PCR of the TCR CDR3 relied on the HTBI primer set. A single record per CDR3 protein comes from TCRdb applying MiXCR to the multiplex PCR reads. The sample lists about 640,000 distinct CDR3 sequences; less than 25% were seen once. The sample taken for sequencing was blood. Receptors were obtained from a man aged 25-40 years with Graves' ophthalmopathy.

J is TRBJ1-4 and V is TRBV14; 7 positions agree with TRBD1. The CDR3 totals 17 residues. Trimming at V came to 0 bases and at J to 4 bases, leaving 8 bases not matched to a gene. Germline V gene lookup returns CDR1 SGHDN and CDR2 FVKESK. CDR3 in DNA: TGTGCCAGCAGCCAAGACTCCGCGGGACAGCGTAATGAAAAACTGTTTTTT. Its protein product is CASSQDSAGQRNEKLFF.

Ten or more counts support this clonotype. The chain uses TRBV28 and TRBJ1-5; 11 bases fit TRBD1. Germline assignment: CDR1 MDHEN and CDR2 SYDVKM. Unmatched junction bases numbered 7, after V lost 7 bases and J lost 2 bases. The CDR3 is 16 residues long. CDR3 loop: CASNGQGALGNQPQHF. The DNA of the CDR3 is TGTGCCAGCAACGGACAGGGGGCGCTGGGCAATCAGCCCCAGCATTTT.

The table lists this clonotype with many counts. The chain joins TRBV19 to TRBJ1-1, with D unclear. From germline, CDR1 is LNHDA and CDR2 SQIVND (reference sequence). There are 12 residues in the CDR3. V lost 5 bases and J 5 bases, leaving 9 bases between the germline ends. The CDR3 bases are TGTGCCAGTAGTCCTGGTTGGACTGAAGCTTTCTTT. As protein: CASSPGWTEAFF.

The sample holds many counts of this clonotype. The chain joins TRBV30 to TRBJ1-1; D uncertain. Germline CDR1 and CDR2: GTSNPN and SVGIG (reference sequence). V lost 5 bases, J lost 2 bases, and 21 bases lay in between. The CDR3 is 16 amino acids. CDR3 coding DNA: TGTGCCTGGTTCTCTCGCCGGGCCAGATCAAACACTGAAGCTTTCTTT. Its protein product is CAWFSRRARSNTEAFF.

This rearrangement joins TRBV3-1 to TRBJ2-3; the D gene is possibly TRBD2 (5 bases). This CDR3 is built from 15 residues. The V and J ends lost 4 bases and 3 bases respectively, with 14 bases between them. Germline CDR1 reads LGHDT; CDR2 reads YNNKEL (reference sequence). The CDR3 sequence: CASSPHERSTDTQYF. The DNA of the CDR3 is TGTGCCAGCAGCCCCCATGAGCGGAGTACAGATACGCAGTATTTT.

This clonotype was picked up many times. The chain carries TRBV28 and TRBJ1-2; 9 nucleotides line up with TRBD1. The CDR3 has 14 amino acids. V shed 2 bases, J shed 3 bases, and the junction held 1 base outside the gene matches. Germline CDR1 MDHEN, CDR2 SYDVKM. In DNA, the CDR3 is TGTGCCAGCAGTTTAACAGGGGGCTACTATGGCTACACCTTC. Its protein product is CASSLTGGYYGYTF.

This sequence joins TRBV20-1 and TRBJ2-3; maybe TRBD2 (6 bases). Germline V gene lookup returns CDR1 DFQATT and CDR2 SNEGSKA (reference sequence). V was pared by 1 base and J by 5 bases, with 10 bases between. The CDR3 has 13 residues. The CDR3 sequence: CSARGASEDTQYF. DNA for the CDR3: TGCAGTGCTAGAGGGGCTAGCGAAGATACGCAGTATTTT.

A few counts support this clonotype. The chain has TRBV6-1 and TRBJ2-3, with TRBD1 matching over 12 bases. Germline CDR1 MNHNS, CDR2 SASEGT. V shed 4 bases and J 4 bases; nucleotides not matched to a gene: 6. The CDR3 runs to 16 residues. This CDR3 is CASSATGQGAADTQYF. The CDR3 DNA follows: TGTGCCAGCAGTGCGACGGGACAGGGGGCGGCAGATACGCAGTATTTT.

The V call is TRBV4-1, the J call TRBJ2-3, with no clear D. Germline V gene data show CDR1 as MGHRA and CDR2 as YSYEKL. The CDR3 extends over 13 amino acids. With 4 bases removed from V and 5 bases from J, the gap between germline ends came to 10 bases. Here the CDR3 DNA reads TGCGCCAGCAGCCTCACGAACGGAGATACGCAGTATTTT. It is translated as CASSLTNGDTQYF.

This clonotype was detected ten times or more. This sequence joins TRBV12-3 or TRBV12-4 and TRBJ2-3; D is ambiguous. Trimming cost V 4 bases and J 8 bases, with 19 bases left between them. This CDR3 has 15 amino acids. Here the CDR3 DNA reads TGTGCCAGCAGTTCCCCTCTGATGGGCCGAACTACGCAGTATTTT. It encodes CASSSPLMGRTTQYF.

The CDR3 is CASSPQGGAGTDTQYF. The DNA for the CDR3 is TGTGCCAGCAGTCCCCAAGGGGGCGCGGGCACAGATACGCAGTATTTT. V gene TRBV27 combines with J gene TRBJ2-3; TRBD1 matches at 7 bases. The CDR3 length is 16 residues. The germline V gene encodes CDR1 MNHEY and CDR2 SMNVEV (reference sequence). The V and J ends lost 5 bases and 1 base, in that order; junction bases with no gene match: 9.

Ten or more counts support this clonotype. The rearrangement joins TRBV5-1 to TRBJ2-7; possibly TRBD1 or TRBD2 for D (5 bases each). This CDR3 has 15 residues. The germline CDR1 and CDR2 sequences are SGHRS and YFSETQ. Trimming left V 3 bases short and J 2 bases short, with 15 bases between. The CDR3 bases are TGCGCCAGCAGCTCGCGGTGGGACCGTCCCTACGAGCAGTACTTC. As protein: CASSSRWDRPYEQYF.

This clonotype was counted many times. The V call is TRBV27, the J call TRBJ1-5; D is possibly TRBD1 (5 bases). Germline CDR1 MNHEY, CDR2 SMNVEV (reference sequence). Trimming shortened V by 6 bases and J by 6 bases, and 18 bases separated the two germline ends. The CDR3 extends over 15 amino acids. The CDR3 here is CASSLDTGVGQPQHF. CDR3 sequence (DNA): TGTGCCAGCAGCCTCGACACAGGCGTCGGTCAGCCCCAGCATTTT.

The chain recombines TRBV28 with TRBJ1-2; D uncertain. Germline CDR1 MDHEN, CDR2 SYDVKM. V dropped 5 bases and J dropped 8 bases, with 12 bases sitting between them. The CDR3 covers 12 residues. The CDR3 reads CASSATGKGYTF. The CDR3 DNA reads TGTGCCAGCAGTGCCACGGGGAAAGGCTACACCTTC.

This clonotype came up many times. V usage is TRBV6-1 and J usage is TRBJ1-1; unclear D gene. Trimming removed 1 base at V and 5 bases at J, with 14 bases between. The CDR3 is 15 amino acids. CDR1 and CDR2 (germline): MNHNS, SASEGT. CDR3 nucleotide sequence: TGTGCCAGCAGTGAAGAGAGGGTTATGAGGACTGAAGCTTTCTTT. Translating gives CASSEERVMRTEAFF.

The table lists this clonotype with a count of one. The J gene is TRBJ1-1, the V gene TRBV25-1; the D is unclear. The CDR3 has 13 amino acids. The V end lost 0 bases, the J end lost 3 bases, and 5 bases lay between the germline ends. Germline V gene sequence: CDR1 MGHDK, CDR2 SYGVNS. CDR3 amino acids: CASSEYSYTEAFF. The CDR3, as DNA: TGTGCCAGCAGTGAATATTCGTACACTGAAGCTTTCTTT.

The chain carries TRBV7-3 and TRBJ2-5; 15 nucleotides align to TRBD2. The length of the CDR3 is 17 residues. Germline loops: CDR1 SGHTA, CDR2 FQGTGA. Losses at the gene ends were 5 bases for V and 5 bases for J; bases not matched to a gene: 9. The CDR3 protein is CASSRGLAGGGGETQYF. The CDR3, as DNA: TGTGCCAGCAGCCGAGGACTAGCGGGAGGGGGAGGCGAGACCCAGTACTTC.

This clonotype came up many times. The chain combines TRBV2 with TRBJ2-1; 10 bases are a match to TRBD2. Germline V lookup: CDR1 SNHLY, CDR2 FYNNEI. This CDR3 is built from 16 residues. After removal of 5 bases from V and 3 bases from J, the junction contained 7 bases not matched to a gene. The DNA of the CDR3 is TGTGCCAGCAGTTTTATAGGACTAGCGGTCTACAATGAGCAGTTCTTC. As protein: CASSFIGLAVYNEQFF.

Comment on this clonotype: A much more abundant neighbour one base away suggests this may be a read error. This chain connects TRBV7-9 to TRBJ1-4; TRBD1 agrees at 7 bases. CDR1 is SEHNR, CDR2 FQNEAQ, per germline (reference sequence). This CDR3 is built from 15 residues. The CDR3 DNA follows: TGTGCCAGCAGCTCCTACAGGGGATCTAATGAAAAACTGGTTTTT. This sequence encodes CASSSYRGSNEKLVF.

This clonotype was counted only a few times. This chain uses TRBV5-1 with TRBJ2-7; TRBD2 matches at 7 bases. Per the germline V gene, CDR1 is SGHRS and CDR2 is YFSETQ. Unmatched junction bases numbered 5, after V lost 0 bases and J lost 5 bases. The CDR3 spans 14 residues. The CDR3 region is CASSLGGDYDEQYF. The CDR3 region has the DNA TGCGCCAGCAGCTTGGGCGGGGACTACGACGAGCAGTACTTC.